This TCR beta chain comes out of a study of blood T cell repertoires in COVID-19 (dated by TCRdb to the early 2020s). In the study overall: Samples covering the acute and convalescent phases of COVID-19 were provided by collaborators in the United States, Italy and Spain. The material from the prospective study consisted of cDNA or gDNA derived from T cells, B-cell-depleted T cells, or PBMCs. Subjects who had been exposed to COVID-19, were actively infected with it, or had recovered from it provided the deeply sampled blood TCRbeta repertoires that made up the dataset. The repertoires were released in a freely available public database meant as a resource for research on the immune response to SARS-CoV-2. Samples were obtained from the ongoing ImmuneRACE study (first 160 participants) and from 950 to 1,500 subjects provided by 6 global collaborators. Sample metadata almost always included a de-identified subject ID, COVID-19 status, age in years and sex. Where HLA class I and class II types were available, the types were taken from metadata supplied by the sample provider, not from assay-based typing.

Reading the germline V gene (reference sequence) gives CDR1 SGHAT and CDR2 FQDESV. The CDR3 starts with the cysteine, ends with the phenylalanine, and has 14 residues. Of all the DNA, just the CDR3 is kept, 42 bases in frame from base 1. V sheds 1 base and J sheds 4 bases, leaving 10 bases between their ends. TCRbeta CDR3 regions were amplified from genomic DNA by means of the immunoSEQ Assay, a bias-controlled multiplex PCR. Under the source paper's analysis protocol: Nucleated cell counts per sample were estimated from amplification of reference gene primers within the assay. Sequence reads were collapsed and filtered to measure the absolute abundance of every unique TCRbeta CDR3 rearrangement. For each sample, productive Simpson clonality was calculated as the square root of Simpson's diversity index across productive rearrangements. The clones in this table, taken by TCRdb from immuneACCESS, are in-frame only. Not every clone is retained; where verified, under half of the shortfall comes from an unresolved V gene, and the cause of the rest is unknown. From that table come the V and J calls and clone size; the DNA was used to work out D and trimming. This sample gives some 330,000 clones in total; around 86% of them show up just once. Clones ranked in the top ten supply 4% to 5% of the sample.

Points on this clone: Its binding antigen is unknown. No much larger clone is present one base from it, and per-base qualities are unavailable.

Broader findings and caveats from the paper: Clinical and demographic metadata were provided uncurated, with the amount varying by source and participant.

Enrolling through a virtual design, the prospective study's participants ranged in age from roughly 18 to 100 years and lived across some 23 United States geographic areas. To assign participants to cohorts, the prospective study relied on clinical history that participants themselves reported in a screening survey and a study questionnaire. For ImmuneRACE Cohort 3, a participant was defined as recovered based on two consecutive negative NP/OP PCR tests, clearance by a healthcare professional, or resolution of symptoms. In the prospective study, whole blood, serum and a nasopharyngeal or oropharyngeal swab were collected from each participant by mobile phlebotomists. Over a roughly 2-month period, participants in the prospective study had the option of providing additional blood draws and questionnaires. Before DNA extraction, blood samples from the prospective study were shipped at room temperature or frozen.

The sequence came from a man in his thirties or forties who had recovered from COVID-19. Sequenced: PBMCs or T cells enriched from blood (not recorded which). The V gene is TRBV11-1 and the J gene is TRBJ1-1; the D gene lacks a confident call. The DNA sequence follows: TGTGCCAGCAGCTTAGAGCGGGGAGGCACTGAAGCTTTCTTT. It specifies CASSLERGGTEAFF.